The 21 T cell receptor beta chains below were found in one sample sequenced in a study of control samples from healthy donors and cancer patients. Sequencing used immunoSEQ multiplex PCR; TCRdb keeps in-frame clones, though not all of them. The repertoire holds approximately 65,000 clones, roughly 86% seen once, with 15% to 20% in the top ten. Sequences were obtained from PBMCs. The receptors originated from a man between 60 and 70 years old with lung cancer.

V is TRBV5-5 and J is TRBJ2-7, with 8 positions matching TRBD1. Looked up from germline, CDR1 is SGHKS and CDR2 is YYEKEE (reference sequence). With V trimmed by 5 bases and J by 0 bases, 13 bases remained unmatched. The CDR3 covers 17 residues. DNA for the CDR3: TGTGCCAGCAGTCAACATCCGGGACAGGAAATCTCCTACGAGCAGTACGTC. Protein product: CASSQHPGQEISYEQYV.

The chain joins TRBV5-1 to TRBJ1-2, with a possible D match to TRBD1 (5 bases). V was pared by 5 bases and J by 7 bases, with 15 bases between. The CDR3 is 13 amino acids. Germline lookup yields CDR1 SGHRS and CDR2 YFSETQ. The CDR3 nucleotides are TGCGCCAGCAGTTCAGGGTTTTATGGTGGCTACACCTTC. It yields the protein CASSSGFYGGYTF.

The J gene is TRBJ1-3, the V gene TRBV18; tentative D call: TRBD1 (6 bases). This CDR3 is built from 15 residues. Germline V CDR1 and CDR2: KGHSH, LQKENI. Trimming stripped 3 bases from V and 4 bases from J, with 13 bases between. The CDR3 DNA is TGTGCCAGCTCACCGGCAGGACAGTCGGGAAACACCATATATTTT. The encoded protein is CASSPAGQSGNTIYF.

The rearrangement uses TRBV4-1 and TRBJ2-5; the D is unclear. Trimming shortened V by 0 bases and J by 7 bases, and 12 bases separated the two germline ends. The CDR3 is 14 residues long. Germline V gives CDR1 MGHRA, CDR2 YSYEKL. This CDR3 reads CASSQDLGKGTQYF. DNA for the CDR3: TGCGCCAGCAGCCAAGATCTTGGTAAGGGGACCCAGTACTTC.

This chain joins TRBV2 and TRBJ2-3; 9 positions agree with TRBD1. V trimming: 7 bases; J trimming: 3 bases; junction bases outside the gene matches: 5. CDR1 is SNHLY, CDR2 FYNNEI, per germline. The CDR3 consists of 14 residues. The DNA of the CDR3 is TGTGCCAGCATCGACAGGGGGGTTACAGATACGCAGTATTTT. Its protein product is CASIDRGVTDTQYF.

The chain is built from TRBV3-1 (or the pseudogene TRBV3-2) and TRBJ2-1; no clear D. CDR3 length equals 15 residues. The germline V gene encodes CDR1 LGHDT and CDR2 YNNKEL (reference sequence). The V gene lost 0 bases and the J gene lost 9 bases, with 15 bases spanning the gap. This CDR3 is CASSQETLARLEQFF. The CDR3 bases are TGTGCCAGCAGCCAAGAGACTCTTGCTAGACTTGAGCAGTTCTTC.

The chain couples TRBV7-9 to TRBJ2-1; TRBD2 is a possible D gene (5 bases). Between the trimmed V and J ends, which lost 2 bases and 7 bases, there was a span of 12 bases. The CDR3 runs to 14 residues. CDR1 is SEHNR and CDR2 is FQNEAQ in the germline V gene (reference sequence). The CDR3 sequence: CASSLNFLANEQFF. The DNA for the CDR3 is TGTGCCAGCAGCTTAAATTTTCTAGCTAATGAGCAGTTCTTC. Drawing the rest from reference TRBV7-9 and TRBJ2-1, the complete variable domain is DTGVSQNPRHKITKRGQNVTFRCDPISEHNRLYWYRQTLGQGPEFLTYFQNEAQLEKSRLLSDRFSAERPKGSFSTLEIQRTEQGDSAMYLCASSLNFLANEQFFGPGTRLTVL.

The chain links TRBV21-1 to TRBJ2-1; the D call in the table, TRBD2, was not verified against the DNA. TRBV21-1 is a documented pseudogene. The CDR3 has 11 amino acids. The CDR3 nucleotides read TGTGCCAGCAGGTCTTACAATGAGCAGTTCTTC. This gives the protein CASRSYNEQFF.

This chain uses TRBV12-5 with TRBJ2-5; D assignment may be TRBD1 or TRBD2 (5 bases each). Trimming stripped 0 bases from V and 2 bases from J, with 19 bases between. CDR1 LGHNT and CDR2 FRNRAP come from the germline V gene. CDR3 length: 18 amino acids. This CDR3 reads CASGLVRDGTTTQETQYF. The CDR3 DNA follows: TGTGCTAGTGGTTTGGTACGGGACGGGACGACTACGCAAGAGACCCAGTACTTC.

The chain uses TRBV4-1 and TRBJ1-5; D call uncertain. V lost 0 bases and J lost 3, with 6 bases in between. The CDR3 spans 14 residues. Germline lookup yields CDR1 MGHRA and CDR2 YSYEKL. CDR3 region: CASSQDDFNQPQHF. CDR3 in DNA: TGCGCCAGCAGCCAAGATGACTTCAATCAGCCCCAGCATTTT.

As DNA, the CDR3 is TGTGCCAGCGACAGGGGTGATTCACCCCTCCACTTT. Its protein product is CASDRGDSPLHF. This chain joins TRBV6-5 and TRBJ1-6, with 8 bases matching TRBD1. V was pared by 8 bases and J by 8 bases, with 2 bases of the junction left unmatched. This CDR3 has 12 residues. CDR1 is MNHEY, CDR2 SVGAGI, per germline.

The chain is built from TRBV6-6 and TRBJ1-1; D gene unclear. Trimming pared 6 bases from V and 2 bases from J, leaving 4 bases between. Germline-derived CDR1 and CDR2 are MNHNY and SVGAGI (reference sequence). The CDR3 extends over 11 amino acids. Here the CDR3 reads CASRSNTEAFF. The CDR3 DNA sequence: TGTGCCAGCAGATCCAACACTGAAGCTTTCTTT.

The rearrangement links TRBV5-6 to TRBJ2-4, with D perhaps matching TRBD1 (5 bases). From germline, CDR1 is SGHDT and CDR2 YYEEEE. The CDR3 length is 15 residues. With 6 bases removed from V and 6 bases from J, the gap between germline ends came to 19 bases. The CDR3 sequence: CASIRRGASGNIQYF. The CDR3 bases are TGTGCCAGCATTAGAAGGGGCGCCTCCGGAAACATTCAGTACTTC.

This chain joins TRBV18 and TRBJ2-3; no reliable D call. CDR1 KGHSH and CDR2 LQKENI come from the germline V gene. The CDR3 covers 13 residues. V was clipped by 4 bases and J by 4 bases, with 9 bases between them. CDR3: CASSQKYPDTQYF. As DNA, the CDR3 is TGTGCCAGCTCACAAAAATACCCAGATACGCAGTATTTT.

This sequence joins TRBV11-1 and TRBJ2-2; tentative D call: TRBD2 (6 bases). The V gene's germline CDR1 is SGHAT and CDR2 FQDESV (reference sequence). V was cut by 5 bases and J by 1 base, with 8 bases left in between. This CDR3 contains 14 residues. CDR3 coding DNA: TGTGCCAGCAGCCGGCGGGGGAACACCGGGGAGCTGTTTTTT. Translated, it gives CASSRRGNTGELFF.

The CDR3 loop is CASSEAGRLSQPQHF. Here the CDR3 DNA reads TGTGCCAGCAGTGAAGCGGGACGGTTGTCTCAGCCCCAGCATTTT. The chain carries TRBV2 and TRBJ1-5, with D possibly TRBD1 on 5 matching bases. The length of the CDR3 is 15 residues. The ends were cut back, 0 bases at V and 6 bases at J, with 12 bases in the middle. Germline V lookup: CDR1 SNHLY, CDR2 FYNNEI.

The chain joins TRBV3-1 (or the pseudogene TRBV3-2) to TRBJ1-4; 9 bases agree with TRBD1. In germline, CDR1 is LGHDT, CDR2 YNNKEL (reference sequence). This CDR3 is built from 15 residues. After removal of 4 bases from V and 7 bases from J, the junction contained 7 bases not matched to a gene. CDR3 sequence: CASSLQTGGSEKLFF. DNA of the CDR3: TGTGCCAGCAGCCTTCAGACAGGGGGAAGTGAAAAACTGTTTTTT.

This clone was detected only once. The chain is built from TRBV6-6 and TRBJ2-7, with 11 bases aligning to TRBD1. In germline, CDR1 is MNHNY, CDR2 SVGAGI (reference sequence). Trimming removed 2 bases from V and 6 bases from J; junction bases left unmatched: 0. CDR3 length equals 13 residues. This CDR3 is CASSYGQGAEQYV. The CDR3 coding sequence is TGTGCCAGCAGTTACGGACAGGGGGCCGAGCAGTACGTC.

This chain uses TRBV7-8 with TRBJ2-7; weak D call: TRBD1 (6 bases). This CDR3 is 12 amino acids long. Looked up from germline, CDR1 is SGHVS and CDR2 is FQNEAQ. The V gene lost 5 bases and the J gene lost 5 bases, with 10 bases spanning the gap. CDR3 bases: TGTGCCAGCAGCCCTGACAGGAACGAGCAGTACTTC. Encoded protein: CASSPDRNEQYF. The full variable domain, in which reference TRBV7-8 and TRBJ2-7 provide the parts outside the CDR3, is GAGVSQSPRYKVAKRGQDVALRCDPISGHVSLFWYQQALGQGPEFLTYFQNEAQLDKSGLPSDRFFAERPEGSVSTLKIQRTQQEDSAVYLCASSPDRNEQYFGPGTRLTVT.

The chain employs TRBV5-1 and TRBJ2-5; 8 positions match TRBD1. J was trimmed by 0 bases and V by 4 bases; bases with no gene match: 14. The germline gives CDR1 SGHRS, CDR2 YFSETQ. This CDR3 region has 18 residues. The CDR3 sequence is CASSAGTGNRLYQETQYF. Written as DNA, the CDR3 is TGCGCCAGCAGCGCCGGGACAGGAAACAGACTGTACCAAGAGACCCAGTACTTC.

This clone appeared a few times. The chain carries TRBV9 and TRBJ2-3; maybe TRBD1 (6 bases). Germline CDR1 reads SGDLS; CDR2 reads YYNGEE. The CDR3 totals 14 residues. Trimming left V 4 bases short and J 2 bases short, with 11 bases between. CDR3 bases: TGTGCCAGCAGCACCGGACAGTACACAGATACGCAGTATTTT. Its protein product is CASSTGQYTDTQYF.